This TCR beta chain was sequenced for a study of identical twins. V was clipped by 5 bases and J by 10 bases, with 9 bases between them. The CDR3 runs to 12 residues. Germline V lookup: CDR1 SEHNR, CDR2 FQNEAQ (reference sequence). As regards this clonotype: Antigen specificity is unknown.

Regarding the study as a whole: Model-predicted out-of-frame TCR alpha sharing fell below observed values in monozygotic twins. Out-of-frame alpha sequences shared by twins were enriched for low generation probability. Invariant cells of the MAIT and iNKT types might have partly distorted the zero-insertion analyses.

From the 5' RACE reads, TCRdb called clonotypes with MiXCR, one entry per CDR3 protein. This repertoire shows some 190,000 distinct CDR3 sequences, about 16% found once; its top ten account for 40%. These data also formed part of another study, on T cells expressing NK-cell markers. From that study: One observes that, in several donors, these clonotypes were also the leading ones within the CD3+CD56-NKG2C+ fraction.

The chain joins TRBV7-9 to TRBJ1-6; maybe TRBD1 (6 bases). This receptor was obtained from a woman aged 18-30 years in good health. The material sequenced was CD8+ T cells sorted from blood. Written as DNA, the CDR3 is TGTGCCAGCAGCCGAGGGGGGTCACCCCTCCACTTT. This codes for CASSRGGSPLHF.